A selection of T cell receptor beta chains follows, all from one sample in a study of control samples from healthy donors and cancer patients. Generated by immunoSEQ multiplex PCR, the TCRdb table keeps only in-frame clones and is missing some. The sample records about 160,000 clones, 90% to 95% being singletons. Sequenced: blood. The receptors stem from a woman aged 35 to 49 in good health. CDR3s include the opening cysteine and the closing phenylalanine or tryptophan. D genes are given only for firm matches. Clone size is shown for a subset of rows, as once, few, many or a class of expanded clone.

CDR3 protein: CASSVVPGGTEAFF; CDR3 DNA: TGTGCCAGCAGCGTAGTTCCGGGGGGCACTGAAGCTTTCTTT; V gene: TRBV9; D gene: -; J gene: TRBJ1-1; clone size: -
CDR3 protein: CASSLKLADEQFF; CDR3 DNA: TGTGCCAGCAGTTTAAAACTAGCTGATGAGCAGTTCTTC; V gene: TRBV12-3/TRBV12-4; D gene: -; J gene: TRBJ2-1; clone size: -
CDR3 protein: CASTRGGQGIYEQYF; CDR3 DNA: TGTGCCAGCACACGGGGGGGACAGGGAATCTACGAGCAGTACTTC; V gene: TRBV3-1/TRBV3-2; D gene: -; J gene: TRBJ2-7; clone size: -
CDR3 protein: CASSLAVQGAGGYTF; CDR3 DNA: TGTGCCAGCAGCTTGGCGGTACAGGGGGCGGGCGGCTACACCTTC; V gene: TRBV5-6; D gene: TRBD1; J gene: TRBJ1-2; clone size: -
CDR3 protein: CASSPTSGIGPYEQYF; CDR3 DNA: TGTGCCAGCAGCCCGACTAGCGGGATTGGCCCCTACGAGCAGTACTTC; V gene: TRBV5-4; D gene: TRBD2; J gene: TRBJ2-7; clone size: -
CDR3 protein: CAISDIQGNGYTF; CDR3 DNA: TGTGCCATCAGTGATATACAGGGCAATGGCTACACCTTC; V gene: TRBV10-3; D gene: -; J gene: TRBJ1-2; clone size: -
CDR3 protein: CASSQGTGVLSGANVLTF; CDR3 DNA: TGCGCCAGCAGCCAAGGGACAGGGGTGCTCTCTGGGGCCAACGTCCTGACTTTC; V gene: TRBV4-3; D gene: TRBD1; J gene: TRBJ2-6; clone size: -
CDR3 protein: CASSLSGQGSQEKLFF; CDR3 DNA: TGCGCCAGCAGCTTGAGTGGACAGGGAAGCCAAGAAAAACTGTTTTTT; V gene: TRBV5-1; D gene: TRBD1; J gene: TRBJ1-4; clone size: once
CDR3 protein: CASSQRGARETQYF; CDR3 DNA: TGTGCCAGCAGCCAAAGGGGGGCCAGGGAGACCCAGTACTTC; V gene: TRBV7-3; D gene: -; J gene: TRBJ2-5; clone size: -
CDR3 protein: CASSWGASVNTGELFF; CDR3 DNA: TGTGCCAGCAGCTGGGGGGCTAGCGTTAACACCGGGGAGCTGTTTTTT; V gene: TRBV7-8; D gene: -; J gene: TRBJ2-2; clone size: -
CDR3 protein: CASSRAGQGSTEAFF; CDR3 DNA: TGCGCCAGCAGCCGAGCCGGACAGGGATCCACTGAAGCTTTCTTT; V gene: TRBV4-1; D gene: TRBD1; J gene: TRBJ1-1; clone size: -
CDR3 protein: CASSLVGLAGETQYF; CDR3 DNA: TGCGCCAGCAGCTTGGTGGGACTAGCCGGAGAGACCCAGTACTTC; V gene: TRBV5-1; D gene: TRBD2; J gene: TRBJ2-5; clone size: -
CDR3 protein: CAIRTGAGEGYTF; CDR3 DNA: TGTGCCATACGGACAGGGGCGGGAGAGGGCTACACCTTC; V gene: TRBV5-4; D gene: TRBD1; J gene: TRBJ1-2; clone size: -
CDR3 protein: CASSLTGESSPLHF; CDR3 DNA: TGTGCCAGCAGCCTTACAGGGGAATCTTCACCCCTCCACTTT; V gene: TRBV3-1/TRBV3-2; D gene: TRBD1; J gene: TRBJ1-6; clone size: -
CDR3 protein: CASSPVSSGPPYNEQFF; CDR3 DNA: TGTGCCAGCAGCCCCGTGTCTAGCGGGCCTCCCTACAATGAGCAGTTCTTC; V gene: TRBV7-2; D gene: TRBD2; J gene: TRBJ2-1; clone size: -
CDR3 protein: CASSIAQGAQETQYF; CDR3 DNA: TGTGCCAGCTCTATCGCACAGGGGGCTCAAGAGACCCAGTACTTC; V gene: TRBV6-5; D gene: TRBD1; J gene: TRBJ2-5; clone size: -
CDR3 protein: CASSQGSISEKLFF; CDR3 DNA: TGCGCCAGCAGCCAGGGATCTATCAGTGAAAAACTGTTTTTT; V gene: TRBV4-3; D gene: -; J gene: TRBJ1-4; clone size: -